These T cell receptor beta chains were read from a single sample in a study of T cells in narcolepsy. Sequencing used immunoSEQ multiplex PCR; TCRdb keeps in-frame clones, though not all of them. The sample has tens of thousands of clones, around 87% seen once. The sample consisted of memory (CD45RA-) CD4+ T cells from blood. The receptor source for this set is a human donor in good health. CDR3s include the opening cysteine and the closing phenylalanine or tryptophan. A D gene is named only where the DNA matches it firmly. Clone size is given for some rows only: seen once, a few or many times, or a class if the clone is expanded.

V gene,D gene,CDR3 length,J gene,clone size,CDR3 DNA,CDR3 protein
TRBV6-5,NA,14,TRBJ1-4,NA,TGTGCCAGCAGCAGACAGCGTGGGAATGAAAAACTGTTTTTT,CASSRQRGNEKLFF
TRBV29-1,NA,13,TRBJ2-7,NA,TGCAGCGTTGAAGGGGACTCTACCTACGAGCAGTACTTC,CSVEGDSTYEQYF
TRBV4-2,TRBD2,15,TRBJ2-1,NA,TGTGCCAGCAGCCAAGTCGTAGCGGGAATTGGTGAGCAGTTCTTC,CASSQVVAGIGEQFF
TRBV5-5,NA,14,TRBJ2-7,NA,TGTGCCAGCAACTCAGCCGTGGGGATTGGCGAGCAGTACTTC,CASNSAVGIGEQYF
TRBV6-5,TRBD1,11,TRBJ2-1,NA,TGTGCCAGCAGGGCAGGGGGTGAGCAGTTCTTC,CASRAGGEQFF
TRBV28,TRBD1,16,TRBJ1-4,NA,TGTGCCAGCAGCCCCGCCAGGGGGCCAACTAATGAAAAACTGTTTTTT,CASSPARGPTNEKLFF
TRBV2,TRBD2,17,TRBJ2-5,NA,TGTGCCAGCAGTGAAGCTGGGGGACTAGCGGGGAGGCAGACCCAGTACTTC,CASSEAGGLAGRQTQYF
TRBV19,NA,15,TRBJ1-2,once,TGTGCCAGTAGTATGCTGGAAGGATGGGGGGGAGGCTACACCTTC,CASSMLEGWGGGYTF
TRBV7-2,TRBD1,16,TRBJ1-2,few,TGTGCCAGCACCCCGACCTTCCGGACAGGGAGCTATGGCTACACCTTC,CASTPTFRTGSYGYTF
TRBV15,TRBD1,16,TRBJ1-1,once,TGTGCCACCAGCGCCCACATAACAGGGGGAAACACTGAAGCTTTCTTT,CATSAHITGGNTEAFF
TRBV7-2,NA,11,TRBJ1-1,NA,TGTGCCAGCAGGAAGAACACTGAAGCTTTCTTT,CASRKNTEAFF
TRBV29-1,NA,12,TRBJ2-5,NA,TGCAGCGTTGGTAGGCTAGCAGAGACCCAGTACTTC,CSVGRLAETQYF
TRBV9,TRBD1,15,TRBJ1-4,NA,TGTGCCAGCAGCGTTGGGACAGGGGGGAATGAAAAACTGTTTTTT,CASSVGTGGNEKLFF
TRBV21-1,NA,14,TRBJ1-5,NA,TGTGCCAGCGGGACAGGCATTTTGAATCAGCCCCAGCATTTT,CASGTGILNQPQHF
TRBV7-9,NA,14,TRBJ1-2,NA,TGTGCCAGCAGCGTTGAGGGGACGGCGGGCGGCTACACCTTC,CASSVEGTAGGYTF
TRBV6-6,TRBD1,15,TRBJ1-1,NA,TGTGCCAGCAGTGACAGGGTTGGTGGGAACACTGAAGCTTTCTTT,CASSDRVGGNTEAFF
TRBV4-2,NA,18,TRBJ1-3,NA,TGTGCCAGCAGCCAAGACCTGACAGTTCTGATTACTGGAAACACCATATATTTT,CASSQDLTVLITGNTIYF
TRBV28,TRBD1,16,TRBJ1-2,NA,TGTGCCAGCAAGGGGTCGGACAGGCTACCTAACTATGGCTACACCTTC,CASKGSDRLPNYGYTF
TRBV29-1,TRBD1,13,TRBJ2-7,few,TGCAGCGTTGGGGACAGGGGGGACTACGAGCAGTACTTC,CSVGDRGDYEQYF
TRBV6-6,NA,15,TRBJ2-3,NA,TGTGCCAGCAGTTGGCCCCGGCGAGGCGGGGATACGCAGTATTTT,CASSWPRRGGDTQYF
TRBV6-1,NA,10,TRBJ2-7,NA,TGTGCCAGCAGTGATGTAGTGCAGTACTTC,CASSDVVQYF
TRBV7-2,NA,15,TRBJ1-1,NA,TGTGCCAGCAGCCAGGACAGCCTTACGTCCACTGAAGCTTTCTTT,CASSQDSLTSTEAFF
TRBV11-3,NA,17,TRBJ1-5,once,TGTGCCAGCAGCTTAGGTTATGGATTCTGTAACGGCGCAACCCAGCATTTT,CASSLGYGFCNGATQHF
TRBV19,NA,12,TRBJ2-2,once,TGTGCCACCCAGGGTCTCACCGGGGAGCTGTTTTTT,CATQGLTGELFF
TRBV6-5,NA,11,TRBJ2-7,NA,TGTGCCAGCTGTACACCCTACGAGCAGTACTTC,CASCTPYEQYF
TRBV5-1,NA,14,TRBJ2-7,NA,TGCGCCAGCAGCCCCCGGGACGACTCCTACGAGCAGTACTTC,CASSPRDDSYEQYF
TRBV5-5,NA,16,TRBJ1-5,NA,TGTGCCAGCAGCTTGGTTGCCGGGGGTAGCAATCAGCCCCAGCATTTT,CASSLVAGGSNQPQHF
TRBV7-6,NA,15,TRBJ2-1,NA,TGTGCCAGCAGCCTCGCGGGGGCCTCCTACAATGAGCAGTTCTTC,CASSLAGASYNEQFF
TRBV5-4,NA,15,TRBJ2-7,NA,TGTGCCAGCAGCTTGGCCGGACAGCTAAGCTACGAGCAGTACTTC,CASSLAGQLSYEQYF
TRBV9,NA,16,TRBJ2-1,NA,TGTGCCAGCAGCGTAGAGGTTGGCGGGGCCTACAATGAGCAGTTCTTC,CASSVEVGGAYNEQFF
TRBV7-3,TRBD1,16,TRBJ2-2,NA,TGTGCCAGCAGCTTATCGCCAGGGGGAAACACCGGGGAGCTGTTTTTT,CASSLSPGGNTGELFF
TRBV9,TRBD2,15,TRBJ2-1,NA,TGTGCCAGCAGCGTAGTCGGACTAGCGGGATCTGAGCAGTTCTTC,CASSVVGLAGSEQFF
TRBV15,TRBD2,16,TRBJ2-7,NA,TGTGCCACCAGCGCAGTTCGGACTAGCGGGAGTTACGAGCAGTACTTC,CATSAVRTSGSYEQYF
TRBV7-9,TRBD2,15,TRBJ2-1,NA,TGTGCCAGCAGCTTATCCGGGACTAGCGGCAATGAGCAGTTCTTC,CASSLSGTSGNEQFF
TRBV28,NA,15,TRBJ1-2,once,TGTGCCAGCAGGCTCGGGCCGTCTAGGGAGTATGGCTACACCTTC,CASRLGPSREYGYTF
TRBV7-3,NA,16,TRBJ1-6,NA,TGTGCCAGCAGCTTAGACGTCAGGGGAGGAAGTTCACCCCTCCACTTT,CASSLDVRGGSSPLHF
TRBV28,NA,16,TRBJ1-5,once,TGTGCCAGCAGTTCAAATCGACGGACACGAGATCAGCCCCAGCATTTT,CASSSNRRTRDQPQHF
TRBV28,TRBD2,14,TRBJ2-7,NA,TGTGCCAGCAACGGACTAGCGGTCCCCTACGAGCAGTACTTC,CASNGLAVPYEQYF
TRBV5-1,NA,14,TRBJ1-1,NA,TGCGCCAGCAGCTTAGGGGGTACGCGTAATGAAGCTTTCTTT,CASSLGGTRNEAFF
TRBV7-2,NA,13,TRBJ2-3,few,TGTGCCAGCAGCTTACAGGGGTCAGATACGCAGTATTTT,CASSLQGSDTQYF
TRBV9,NA,15,TRBJ1-1,NA,TGTGCCAGCAGCTCTCCCAAGGGTGTAGGCACTGAAGCTTTCTTT,CASSSPKGVGTEAFF
TRBV29-1,NA,18,TRBJ2-6,NA,TGCAGCGTTGAAAAGCCGGATGAGGGTCCGTCTGGGGCCAACGTCCTGACTTTC,CSVEKPDEGPSGANVLTF
TRBV2,TRBD2,14,TRBJ2-5,NA,TGTGCCAGCAGTGAGCGGACGGGAGGGGAGACCCAGTACTTC,CASSERTGGETQYF
TRBV9,NA,15,TRBJ2-2,NA,TGTGCCAGCAGCGAACTAACTACGAACACCGGGGAGCTGTTTTTT,CASSELTTNTGELFF
TRBV30,NA,14,TRBJ2-3,once,TGTGCCTGGAGTGTACGGGTGGGCACAGATACGCAGTATTTT,CAWSVRVGTDTQYF
TRBV7-9,NA,14,TRBJ1-4,NA,TGTGCCAGCAGCTTAGCCGGGGGTAGTGAAAAACTGTTTTTT,CASSLAGGSEKLFF
TRBV6-5,NA,13,TRBJ1-5,NA,TGTGCCAGCAGCCCGGAGAGCAATCAGCCCCAGCATTTT,CASSPESNQPQHF
TRBV7-8,TRBD2,16,TRBJ2-1,NA,TGTGCCAGCAGCTTAGTCGGGGGGATACTTTGGAATGAGCAGTTCTTC,CASSLVGGILWNEQFF
TRBV7-9,TRBD1,15,TRBJ2-7,NA,TGTGCCAGCAGCTCCCCCCGGGACAGTCCCTACGAGCAGTACTTC,CASSSPRDSPYEQYF
TRBV7-9,TRBD1,14,TRBJ1-1,NA,TGTGCCAGCAGCCGGGGACAGGTTGGCGCTGAAGCTTTCTTT,CASSRGQVGAEAFF
TRBV6-1,TRBD1,14,TRBJ1-1,NA,TGTGCCAGCAGCCCTTTGGGGGGACAGGGTGAAGCTTTCTTT,CASSPLGGQGEAFF
TRBV6-1,NA,14,TRBJ1-2,NA,TGTGCCACCGAGGATACAAGGGGGGTATACGACTACACCTTC,CATEDTRGVYDYTF
TRBV28,NA,13,TRBJ2-7,NA,TGTGCCAGCAGTGAGGGTCGTCCCTACGAGCAGTACTTC,CASSEGRPYEQYF
TRBV7-9,TRBD1,18,TRBJ1-3,NA,TGTGCCAGCAGCTTAGGGAGACGGACAGGGCGTCCTGGAAACACCATATATTTT,CASSLGRRTGRPGNTIYF
TRBV7-9,TRBD2,19,TRBJ2-1,NA,TGTGCCAGCAGCTTCGGTCTAGCGGGTATAAGGGACTCCTACAATGAGCAGTTCTTC,CASSFGLAGIRDSYNEQFF